The 8 T cell receptor beta chains below all came from one sample that was sequenced in a study of OX40 agonist ivuxolimab in advanced cancers. Some clones are missing from TCRdb's copy, which holds only in-frame ones; the method was immunoSEQ multiplex PCR. The top ten clones hold roughly 0.34% of a sample with 55,000 to 75,000 clones, about nine tenths of them seen once. The material sequenced was CD4+ or CD8+ T cells sorted from blood, taken in a trial of the OX40 agonist ivuxolimab. The receptors were gathered from an adult with an advanced solid tumor such as melanoma, head and neck, liver or kidney cancer.

About this clone: This likely comes from a read error, as the CDR3 has no conserved phenylalanine or tryptophan at its end. The chain joins TRBV11-2 to TRBJ2-7; tentatively, D is TRBD1 or TRBD2 (6 bases each). Trimming cost V 5 bases and J 0 bases, with 14 bases left between them. CDR3 length: 15 amino acids. The V gene's germline CDR1 is SGHAT and CDR2 FQNNGV. The CDR3 loop reads CASSLLGGGSYEQYS. The CDR3 DNA is TGTGCCAGCAGCCTGTTAGGGGGAGGCTCCTACGAGCAGTACTCC.

The chain combines TRBV6-5 with TRBJ1-2; 8 nucleotides agree with TRBD1. Looked up from germline, CDR1 is MNHEY and CDR2 is SVGAGI. The J segment lost 4 bases and the V segment lost 6 bases, leaving 7 bases of the junction unmatched. This CDR3 is built from 14 residues. CDR3 sequence (DNA): TGTGCCAGCAGCCTGGACAGGGTGACCTATGGCTACACCTTC. Translation gives CASSLDRVTYGYTF.

The rearrangement joins TRBV7-4 to TRBJ2-3; 11 bases fit TRBD2. V dropped 5 bases and J dropped 2; count of bases not matched to a gene: 6. The CDR3 is 16 amino acids. Germline assignment: CDR1 SGHVT and CDR2 SQSDAQ. CDR3 residues: CASSPIAGGLTDTQYF. In nucleotides, the CDR3 is TGTGCCAGCAGCCCGATAGCGGGGGGGCTCACAGATACGCAGTATTTT.

The chain recombines TRBV7-2 with TRBJ2-5; 10 bases align to TRBD2. The CDR3 length is 17 residues. Trimming cost V 5 bases and J 3 bases; bases outside gene matches: 12. Per the germline V gene, CDR1 is SGHTA and CDR2 is FQGNSA. Here the CDR3 reads CASSRGQGGLAEETQYF. The CDR3 nucleotides are TGTGCCAGCAGCCGAGGGCAGGGTGGACTAGCGGAAGAGACCCAGTACTTC. Complete variable domain (other parts from reference TRBV7-2 and TRBJ2-5): GAGVSQSPSNKVTEKGKDVELRCDPISGHTALYWYRQSLGQGLEFLIYFQGNSAPDKSGLPSDRFSAERTGGSVSTLTIQRTQQEDSAVYLCASSRGQGGLAEETQYFGPGTRLLVL.

The chain joins TRBV2 to TRBJ1-1; TRBD1 matches 8 bases. Germline assignment: CDR1 SNHLY and CDR2 FYNNEI. The CDR3 covers 13 residues. The trim removed 5 bases at V and 3 bases at J, leaving 2 bases unmatched. The CDR3 sequence: CASSQQGDTEAFF. The CDR3 DNA reads TGTGCCAGCAGTCAACAGGGGGACACTGAAGCTTTCTTT.

The V gene is TRBV6-6, the J gene TRBJ2-4, with TRBD2 as a possible D gene (6 bases). Germline lookup yields CDR1 MNHNY and CDR2 SVGAGI (reference sequence). Trimming left V 0 bases short and J 0 bases short, with 9 bases between. The length of the CDR3 is 16 residues. CDR3 sequence (DNA): TGTGCCAGCAGTTACTCCTCGGGGGTAGCCAAAAACATTCAGTACTTC. It codes for CASSYSSGVAKNIQYF.

The chain couples TRBV7-8 to TRBJ1-4; the match to TRBD1 covers 10 bases. The germline CDR1 and CDR2 sequences are SGHVS and FQNEAQ. V shed 6 bases, J shed 10 bases, and the junction held 11 bases outside the gene matches. The CDR3 runs 15 residues. CDR3 sequence: CASSQILGQGGKLFF. In DNA, the CDR3 is TGTGCCAGCAGTCAAATTTTAGGACAGGGGGGAAAACTGTTTTTT.

The chain employs TRBV5-1 and TRBJ1-5; the match to TRBD1 covers 7 bases. Germline-derived CDR1 and CDR2 are SGHRS and YFSETQ. CDR3 length: 13 residues. V lost 2 bases and J lost 8; bases outside the gene matches: 4. Here the CDR3 reads CASSFRQGEPQHF. In nucleotides, the CDR3 is TGCGCCAGCAGCTTCCGACAGGGAGAGCCCCAGCATTTT.